This is a list of T cell receptor beta chains from one sample in a study of PD-1 blockade in mismatch repair-deficient tumors. Sequencing was performed with immunoSEQ multiplex PCR; in TCRdb, only in-frame clones are kept and a portion is missing. The sample includes some 70,000 clones, around 73% of them seen just once. Specimen: peripheral blood, collected 2 weeks after starting pembrolizumab. Receptor source: an adult with mismatch repair-deficient cancer. The CDR3 runs from the conserved cysteine through the conserved F or W. The order of the fields is clone size, J gene, V gene, D gene, CDR3 protein, CDR3 DNA. D genes are given only for firm matches. The size field is filled for only some rows; it gives once, few, many or a size class.

clone_size: .
j_call: TRBJ2-1
v_call: TRBV6-5
d_call: .
cdr3_aa: CASSFAGGGYNEQFF
cdr3_nt: TGTGCCAGCAGTTTCGCAGGGGGGGGCTACAATGAGCAGTTCTTC

clone_size: .
j_call: TRBJ1-4
v_call: TRBV7-6
d_call: .
cdr3_aa: CASSLGGVPNEKLFF
cdr3_nt: TGTGCCAGCAGCTTAGGAGGGGTTCCTAATGAAAAACTGTTTTTT

clone_size: .
j_call: TRBJ2-1
v_call: TRBV10-3
d_call: TRBD2
cdr3_aa: CAISEAGVEQFF
cdr3_nt: TGTGCCATCAGTGAAGCGGGAGTTGAGCAGTTCTTC

clone_size: .
j_call: TRBJ2-7
v_call: TRBV7-3
d_call: .
cdr3_aa: CASKTGTYEQYF
cdr3_nt: TGTGCCAGCAAGACCGGAACCTACGAGCAGTACTTC

clone_size: .
j_call: TRBJ1-1
v_call: TRBV6-1
d_call: .
cdr3_aa: CASSAVEGLAFF
cdr3_nt: TGTGCCAGCAGTGCCGTGGAGGGCCTGGCTTTCTTT

clone_size: .
j_call: TRBJ2-5
v_call: TRBV6-6
d_call: .
cdr3_aa: CASSRTAQETQYF
cdr3_nt: TGTGCCAGCAGCCGGACCGCACAAGAGACCCAGTACTTC

clone_size: .
j_call: TRBJ2-7
v_call: TRBV14
d_call: .
cdr3_aa: CASSQGTESYEQYF
cdr3_nt: TGTGCCAGCAGCCAAGGGACAGAATCCTACGAGCAGTACTTC

clone_size: few
j_call: TRBJ1-1
v_call: TRBV10-3
d_call: TRBD1
cdr3_aa: CAISRQGTEAFF
cdr3_nt: TGTGCCATCAGTAGACAGGGGACTGAAGCTTTCTTT

clone_size: .
j_call: TRBJ1-2
v_call: TRBV11-2
d_call: TRBD1
cdr3_aa: CASSQGWTGGAMRTF
cdr3_nt: TGTGCCAGCAGCCAGGGTTGGACAGGAGGAGCTATGAGGACCTTC

clone_size: .
j_call: TRBJ2-1
v_call: TRBV18
d_call: .
cdr3_aa: CASSRGLNEQFF
cdr3_nt: TGTGCCAGCTCGCGGGGACTCAATGAGCAGTTCTTC

clone_size: .
j_call: TRBJ1-1
v_call: TRBV6-6
d_call: .
cdr3_aa: CASSYSTGVEDTEAFF
cdr3_nt: TGTGCCAGCAGTTACTCGACGGGGGTTGAGGACACTGAAGCTTTCTTT

clone_size: .
j_call: TRBJ2-7
v_call: TRBV29-1
d_call: TRBD1
cdr3_aa: CSAGQGEFYEQYF
cdr3_nt: TGCAGCGCCGGACAGGGGGAATTCTACGAGCAGTACTTC

clone_size: .
j_call: TRBJ2-7
v_call: TRBV6-5
d_call: .
cdr3_aa: CAISDPKDSYEQYF
cdr3_nt: TGTGCCATCAGTGACCCTAAAGACTCCTACGAGCAGTACTTC

clone_size: .
j_call: TRBJ1-1
v_call: TRBV28
d_call: .
cdr3_aa: CASSSLGVEEAEAFF
cdr3_nt: TGTGCCAGCAGTTCTCTCGGGGTGGAGGAAGCTGAAGCTTTCTTT

clone_size: .
j_call: TRBJ1-3
v_call: TRBV7-4
d_call: .
cdr3_aa: CASRAFSGNTIYF
cdr3_nt: TGTGCCAGCAGGGCCTTCTCTGGAAACACCATATATTTT

clone_size: once
j_call: TRBJ2-7
v_call: TRBV6-1
d_call: TRBD1
cdr3_aa: CASSRQGATSYEQYF
cdr3_nt: TGTGCCAGCAGCCGACAGGGGGCGACCTCCTACGAGCAGTACTTC

clone_size: .
j_call: TRBJ1-4
v_call: TRBV27
d_call: .
cdr3_aa: CASSFSTNEKLFF
cdr3_nt: TGTGCCAGCAGTTTCTCCACTAATGAAAAACTGTTTTTT

clone_size: few
j_call: TRBJ2-1
v_call: TRBV2
d_call: .
cdr3_aa: CASSEEQKQFF
cdr3_nt: TGTGCCAGCAGTGAGGAGCAGAAGCAGTTCTTC

clone_size: .
j_call: TRBJ2-2
v_call: TRBV6-1
d_call: TRBD2
cdr3_aa: CASSGGTSGSGTGELFF
cdr3_nt: TGTGCCAGCAGTGGGGGGACTAGCGGGAGTGGAACCGGGGAGCTGTTTTTT

clone_size: .
j_call: TRBJ2-5
v_call: TRBV9
d_call: .
cdr3_aa: CASSVDEGAIYQETQYF
cdr3_nt: TGTGCCAGCAGCGTAGATGAAGGGGCCATCTACCAAGAGACCCAGTACTTC

clone_size: .
j_call: TRBJ2-1
v_call: TRBV7-3
d_call: TRBD2
cdr3_aa: CASSLLGEGEQFF
cdr3_nt: TGTGCCAGCAGCTTACTGGGGGAGGGGGAGCAGTTCTTC

clone_size: few
j_call: TRBJ1-2
v_call: TRBV5-6
d_call: .
cdr3_aa: CASSLRDPYGYTF
cdr3_nt: TGTGCCAGCAGCTTGAGGGACCCCTACGGCTACACCTTC